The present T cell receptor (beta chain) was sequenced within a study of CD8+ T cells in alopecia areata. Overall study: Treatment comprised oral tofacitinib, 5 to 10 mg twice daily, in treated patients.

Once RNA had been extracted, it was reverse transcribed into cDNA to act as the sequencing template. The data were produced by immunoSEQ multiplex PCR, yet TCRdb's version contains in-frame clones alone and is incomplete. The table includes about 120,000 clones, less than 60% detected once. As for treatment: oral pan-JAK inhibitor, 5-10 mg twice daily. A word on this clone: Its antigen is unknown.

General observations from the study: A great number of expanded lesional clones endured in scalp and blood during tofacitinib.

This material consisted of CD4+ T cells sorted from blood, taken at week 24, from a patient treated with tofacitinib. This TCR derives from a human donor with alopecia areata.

Here the CDR3 DNA reads TGTGCCAGCAGCTTAACTGGGACAGGGTGGTCACCCCTCCACTTT. Protein: CASSLTGTGWSPLHF. The chain uses TRBV7-3 and TRBJ1-6; 9 nucleotides match TRBD1. The CDR3 covers 15 residues. Germline CDR1 and CDR2: SGHTA and FQGTGA. The V segment lost 0 bases and the J segment 10 bases; nucleotides outside the gene matches: 4.